The 24 T cell receptor beta chains given below trace back to one sample, sequenced in a study of blood T cell repertoires in COVID-19. The method was immunoSEQ multiplex PCR; TCRdb's version includes in-frame clones alone and lacks a portion of them. The sample consists of about 79,000 clones, roughly 90% of them appearing once. The material sequenced was peripheral blood. These receptors all come from a man in his fifties or sixties with active COVID-19.

The chain has TRBV20-1 and TRBJ2-5; possibly TRBD1 for D (5 bases). Between the trimmed V and J ends, which lost 6 bases and 2 bases, there was a span of 7 bases. The CDR3 is 11 amino acids. Germline V gene sequence: CDR1 DFQATT, CDR2 SNEGSKA (reference sequence). CDR3 DNA sequence: TGCAGTGCGCGACAGCAAGAGACCCAGTACTTC. As protein: CSARQQETQYF.

V usage is TRBV6-5 and J usage is TRBJ1-5; D is undetermined. Looked up from germline, CDR1 is MNHEY and CDR2 is SVGAGI. The CDR3 is 11 amino acids. V was cut by 6 bases and J by 3 bases, with 3 bases left in between. CDR3 nucleotide sequence: TGTGCCAGCAGCTACAATCAGCCCCAGCATTTT. Translating it yields CASSYNQPQHF.

V and J are TRBV7-9 and TRBJ2-3, with unresolved D. The CDR3 extends over 15 amino acids. V was cut by 6 bases and J by 2 bases, with 15 bases left in between. The germline V gene encodes CDR1 SEHNR and CDR2 FQNEAQ (reference sequence). CDR3 protein: CASSSPLRNTDTQYF. In DNA form, the CDR3 reads TGTGCCAGCAGTTCCCCTTTGCGGAACACAGATACGCAGTATTTT.

The V call is TRBV4-1, the J call TRBJ2-2; unclear D gene. This CDR3 is built from 13 residues. The V end was cut by 0 bases, the J end by 15 bases, with 14 bases between. Germline V gene data show CDR1 as MGHRA and CDR2 as YSYEKL. CDR3 sequence reads: CASSQDKGRSVFF. CDR3 bases: TGCGCCAGCAGCCAAGATAAAGGTCGGAGTGTGTTTTTT.

The V call is TRBV5-1, the J call TRBJ2-7; D might be TRBD1 (8 bases). Germline lookup yields CDR1 SGHRS and CDR2 YFSETQ. CDR3 length: 14 residues. Trimming left V 3 bases short and J 6 bases short, with 16 bases between. The CDR3 DNA sequence: TGCGCCAGCAGCTCACATACAGGGGGGGGCGAGCAGTACTTC. Translation: CASSSHTGGGEQYF.

This chain joins TRBV11-2 and TRBJ2-3; no firm D call. Trimming stripped 7 bases from V and 4 bases from J, with 18 bases between. Per germline, CDR1 SGHAT and CDR2 FQNNGV. The CDR3 covers 15 residues. For the CDR3, the DNA is TGTGCCAGCACCTTCACCCCAGCGAGCGCAGATACGCAGTATTTT. As protein: CASTFTPASADTQYF. Full variable domain (outside the CDR3, taken from reference TRBV11-2 and TRBJ2-3): EAGVAQSPRYKIIEKRQSVAFWCNPISGHATLYWYQQILGQGPKLLIQFQNNGVVDDSQLPKDRFSAERLKGVDSTLKIQPAKLEDSAVYLCASTFTPASADTQYFGPGTRLTVL.

Details on this clone: Other DNA sequences in the sample encode the same CDR3. The chain links TRBV6-6 to TRBJ1-1, with D perhaps matching TRBD1 (5 bases). Germline loops: CDR1 MNHNY, CDR2 SVGAGI (reference sequence). The CDR3 consists of 15 residues. The V end lost 0 bases, the J end lost 0 bases, and 8 bases lay between the germline ends. CDR3 protein: CASSYSPGLNTEAFF. As DNA, the CDR3 is TGTGCCAGCAGTTACTCGCCAGGGCTGAACACTGAAGCTTTCTTT.

The chain joins TRBV28 to TRBJ1-6; no clear D gene. The V gene's germline CDR1 is MDHEN and CDR2 SYDVKM. Trimming took 6 bases from V and 6 from J, leaving 9 bases between them. This CDR3 spans 13 amino acids. CDR3 sequence reads: CASSPDVNSPLHF. In DNA, the CDR3 is TGTGCCAGCAGCCCAGATGTTAATTCACCCCTCCACTTT.

The rearrangement links TRBV2 to TRBJ2-7, with D tentatively TRBD2 (7 bases). Germline assignment: CDR1 SNHLY and CDR2 FYNNEI. Trimming stripped 7 bases from V and 1 base from J, with 14 bases between. The CDR3 is made up of 14 amino acids. The CDR3 reads CASTWEGESYEQYF. CDR3 DNA sequence: TGTGCCAGCACCTGGGAGGGGGAGTCCTACGAGCAGTACTTC.

The sample holds one count of this clone. The genes are TRBV7-8 and TRBJ1-5, with D perhaps matching TRBD1 (6 bases). The CDR3 runs to 15 residues. Deletions cut 1 base from V and 6 bases from J, with 13 bases between. The germline gives CDR1 SGHVS, CDR2 FQNEAQ. CDR3 in DNA: TGTGCCAGCAGCTTAGGGCAGGGGAACGGTCAGCCCCAGCATTTT. It is translated as CASSLGQGNGQPQHF.

V is TRBV4-1 and J is TRBJ2-3, with TRBD2 matching 9 bases. CDR3 length: 16 amino acids. From germline, CDR1 is MGHRA and CDR2 YSYEKL. The trim removed 0 bases at V and 5 bases at J, leaving 6 bases unmatched. The CDR3 sequence: CASSQDWGLARDTQYF. As DNA, the CDR3 is TGCGCCAGCAGCCAAGATTGGGGACTAGCTCGAGATACGCAGTATTTT.

This chain uses TRBV19 with TRBJ1-5, with 9 bases lining up with TRBD1. Looked up from germline, CDR1 is LNHDA and CDR2 is SQIVND (reference sequence). This CDR3 spans 15 amino acids. The trim removed 7 bases at V and 7 bases at J, leaving 11 bases unmatched. The CDR3, as DNA: TGTGCCAGTACCCGGACAGGGGAGGTCGGCCAGCCCCAGCATTTT. Amino acids: CASTRTGEVGQPQHF.

J is TRBJ2-2 and V is TRBV5-4; unclear D gene. This CDR3 contains 15 residues. The germline CDR1 and CDR2 sequences are SGHNT and YYREEE (reference sequence). Trimming pared 0 bases from V and 5 bases from J, leaving 11 bases between. In DNA form, the CDR3 reads TGTGCCAGCAGCTTGGCTGCAGTTTCGACCGGGGAGCTGTTTTTT. Translating gives CASSLAAVSTGELFF.

This chain joins TRBV7-9 and TRBJ2-5, with 7 bases fitting TRBD1. Per the germline V gene, CDR1 is SEHNR and CDR2 is FQNEAQ (reference sequence). V lost 5 bases, J lost 1 base, and 7 bases stayed unmatched. The CDR3 has 15 residues. In DNA, the CDR3 is TGTGCCAGCAGCATATTGGGACAGCTCCAAGAGACCCAGTACTTC. It codes for CASSILGQLQETQYF.

This rearrangement joins TRBV19 to TRBJ2-2; maybe TRBD1 (6 bases). V was cut by 6 bases and J by 0 bases, with 11 bases left in between. CDR1 is LNHDA, CDR2 SQIVND, per germline (reference sequence). The CDR3 is 15 residues long. This chain's CDR3 is CASRTGTTNTGELFF. The CDR3 bases are TGTGCCAGTAGAACCGGGACAACGAACACCGGGGAGCTGTTTTTT.

The chain is built from TRBV6-5 and TRBJ2-5; 7 bases are a match to TRBD1. Per the germline V gene, CDR1 is MNHEY and CDR2 is SVGAGI. V was clipped by 7 bases and J by 5 bases; unmatched bases: 7. The CDR3 consists of 13 residues. CDR3 sequence reads: CASTTRQGETQYF. Here the CDR3 DNA reads TGTGCCAGCACGACCCGACAGGGCGAGACCCAGTACTTC.

The chain couples TRBV6-5 to TRBJ2-7, with TRBD1 matching 7 bases. V was pared by 10 bases and J by 2 bases, with 8 bases of the junction left unmatched. This CDR3 spans 13 amino acids. The germline V gene has CDR1 MNHEY and CDR2 SVGAGI. CDR3 sequence: CATTWDRPYEQYF. CDR3 DNA: TGTGCCACCACCTGGGACAGACCCTACGAGCAGTACTTC.

The gene calls are TRBV3-1 (or the pseudogene TRBV3-2) and TRBJ2-7; D is perhaps TRBD2 (5 bases). Germline lookup yields CDR1 LGHDT and CDR2 YNNKEL (reference sequence). V lost 1 base and J 3 bases, leaving 10 bases between the germline ends. This CDR3 region has 14 residues. The CDR3 sequence: CASSQVSGNYEQYF. Here the CDR3 DNA reads TGTGCCAGCAGCCAAGTCTCCGGGAACTACGAGCAGTACTTC.

The chain recombines TRBV6-2 or TRBV6-3 with TRBJ1-6, with D unclear. Trimming stripped 2 bases from V and 11 bases from J, with 13 bases between. The CDR3 sequence is 14 residues long. Germline V gives CDR1 MNHEY, CDR2 SVGEGT. The CDR3, as DNA: TGTGCCAGCAGTTACGGAAACAGCTTCGCACCCCTCCACTTT. Its translation: CASSYGNSFAPLHF.

This sequence joins TRBV3-1 (or the pseudogene TRBV3-2) and TRBJ2-5; D ambiguous. Germline CDR1 and CDR2: LGHDT and YNNKEL (reference sequence). Trimming removed 1 base at V and 4 bases at J, with 7 bases between. CDR3 length equals 13 residues. CDR3 sequence (DNA): TGTGCCAGCAGCCAAGTCAGCGCAGAGACCCAGTACTTC. The encoded protein is CASSQVSAETQYF.

The chain is built from TRBV7-9 and TRBJ1-2; 8 bases fit TRBD1. The junction had 9 bases not matched to a gene; V was cut back by 4 bases and J by 8 bases. CDR1 SEHNR and CDR2 FQNEAQ come from the germline V gene (reference sequence). The CDR3 totals 14 residues. This chain's CDR3 is CASSSIGQGRGYTF. The CDR3 region has the DNA TGTGCCAGCAGCTCCATAGGACAGGGCAGGGGCTACACCTTC.

The chain carries TRBV12-3 or TRBV12-4 and TRBJ1-2; perhaps TRBD1 as D (5 bases). Trimming left V 6 bases short and J 5 bases short, with 7 bases between. CDR3 length: 11 amino acids. The CDR3 reads CASSPGYGYTF. The CDR3 DNA is TGTGCCAGCAGCCCAGGGTATGGCTACACCTTC.

The genes are TRBV3-1 (or the pseudogene TRBV3-2) and TRBJ1-3; D unclear. Germline V gene data show CDR1 as LGHDT and CDR2 as YNNKEL (reference sequence). CDR3 length equals 15 residues. V was clipped by 1 base and J by 4 bases, with 11 bases between them. The CDR3 nucleotides read TGTGCCAGCAGCCAAGGACTGGGTTCCGGAAACACCATATATTTT. Its translation is CASSQGLGSGNTIYF.

This clone was observed a single time. The chain links TRBV27 to TRBJ2-6; D is perhaps TRBD2 (5 bases). This CDR3 spans 21 amino acids. The V and J ends lost 2 bases and 3 bases respectively, with 26 bases between them. The germline V gene encodes CDR1 MNHEY and CDR2 SMNVEV (reference sequence). CDR3 residues: CASSLSPPGLWGVSGANVLTF. The CDR3 region has the DNA TGTGCCAGCAGTTTAAGTCCCCCCGGTTTGTGGGGAGTGAGTGGGGCCAACGTCCTGACTTTC.